The subject of this entry is one T cell receptor beta chain. The sample comes from a study of radiation and T cells in renal cell carcinoma. Sequenced by immunoSEQ multiplex PCR; TCRdb stores in-frame clones only, minus some. The top ten clones hold under 30% of a sample with some 150,000 clones, approximately 87% of them seen once. Per germline, CDR1 SGHTA and CDR2 FQGNSA. Trimming removed 3 bases at V and 2 bases at J, with 7 bases between. This CDR3 is built from 14 residues. This sample's time point: baseline pretreatment blood. Noted treatment: 15 Gy SBRT to primary tumor, nephrectomy 4 weeks later. Clear cell pathology was present in this patient's renal cell carcinoma.

The gene calls are TRBV7-2 and TRBJ2-2; D is unresolved. The specimen comprised blood, sampled from a patient whose treatment included radiotherapy and nephrectomy. This TCR came from a woman aged 45-65 years with renal cell carcinoma. The DNA of the CDR3 is TGTGCCAGCAGCTTGAACAGAAACACCGGGGAGCTGTTTTTT. As protein: CASSLNRNTGELFF.